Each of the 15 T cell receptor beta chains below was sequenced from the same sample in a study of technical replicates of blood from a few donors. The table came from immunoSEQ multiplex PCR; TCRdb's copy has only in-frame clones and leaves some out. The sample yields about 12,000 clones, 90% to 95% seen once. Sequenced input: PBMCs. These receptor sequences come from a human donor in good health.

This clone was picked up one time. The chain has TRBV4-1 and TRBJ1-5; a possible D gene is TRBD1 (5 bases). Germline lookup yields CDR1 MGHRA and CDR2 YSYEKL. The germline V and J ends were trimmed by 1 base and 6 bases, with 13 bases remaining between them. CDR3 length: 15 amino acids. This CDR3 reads CASSQGFGGSQPQHF. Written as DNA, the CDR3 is TGCGCCAGCAGCCAAGGTTTCGGGGGAAGTCAGCCCCAGCATTTT.

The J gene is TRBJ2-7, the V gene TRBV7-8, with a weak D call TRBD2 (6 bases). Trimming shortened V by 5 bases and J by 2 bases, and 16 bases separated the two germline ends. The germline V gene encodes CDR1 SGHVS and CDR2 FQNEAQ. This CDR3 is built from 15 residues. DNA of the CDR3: TGTGCCAGCAGCCTTCGCCAAGGGGAGGCCTACGAGCAGTACTTC. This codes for CASSLRQGEAYEQYF.

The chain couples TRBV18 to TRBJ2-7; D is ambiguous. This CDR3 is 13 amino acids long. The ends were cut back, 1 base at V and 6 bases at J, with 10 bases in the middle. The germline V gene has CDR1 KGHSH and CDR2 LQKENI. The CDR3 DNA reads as TGTGCCAGCTCACCACTACGAAGCGCCGAGCAGTACTTC. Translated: CASSPLRSAEQYF.

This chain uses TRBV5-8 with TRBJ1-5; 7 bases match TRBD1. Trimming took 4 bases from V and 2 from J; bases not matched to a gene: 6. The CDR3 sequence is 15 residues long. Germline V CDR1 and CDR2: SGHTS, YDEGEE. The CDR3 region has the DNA TGTGCCAGCAGCCGGGAGGGGGCACGCAATCAGCCCCAGCATTTT. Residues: CASSREGARNQPQHF.

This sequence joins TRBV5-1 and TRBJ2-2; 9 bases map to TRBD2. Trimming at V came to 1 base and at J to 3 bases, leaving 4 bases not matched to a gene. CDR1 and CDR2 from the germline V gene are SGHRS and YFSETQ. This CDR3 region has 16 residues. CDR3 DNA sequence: TGCGCCAGCAGCTTGCTGGCGGGGGGGGACACCGGGGAGCTGTTTTTT. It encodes CASSLLAGGDTGELFF.

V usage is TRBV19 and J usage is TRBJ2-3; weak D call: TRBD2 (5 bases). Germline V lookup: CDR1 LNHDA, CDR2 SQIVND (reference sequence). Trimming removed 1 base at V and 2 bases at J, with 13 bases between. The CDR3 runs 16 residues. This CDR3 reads CASSIGTQDFTDTQYF. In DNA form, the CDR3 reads TGTGCCAGTAGTATAGGGACCCAGGACTTCACAGATACGCAGTATTTT.

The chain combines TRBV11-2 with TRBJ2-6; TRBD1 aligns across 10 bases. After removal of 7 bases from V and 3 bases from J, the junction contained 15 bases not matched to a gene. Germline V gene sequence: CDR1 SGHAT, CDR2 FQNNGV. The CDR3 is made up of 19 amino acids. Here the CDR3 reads CASNYPGTGAWSGANVLTF. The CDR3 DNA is TGTGCCAGCAACTACCCGGGGACAGGGGCCTGGAGTGGGGCCAACGTCCTGACTTTC.

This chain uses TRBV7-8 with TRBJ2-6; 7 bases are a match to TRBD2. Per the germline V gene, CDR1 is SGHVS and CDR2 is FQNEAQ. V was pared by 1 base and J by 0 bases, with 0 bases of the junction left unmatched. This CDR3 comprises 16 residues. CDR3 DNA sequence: TGTGCCAGCAGCTTAGGCGGGAGCTCTGGGGCCAACGTCCTGACTTTC. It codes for CASSLGGSSGANVLTF. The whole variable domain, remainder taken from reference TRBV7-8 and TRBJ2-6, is GAGVSQSPRYKVAKRGQDVALRCDPISGHVSLFWYQQALGQGPEFLTYFQNEAQLDKSGLPSDRFFAERPEGSVSTLKIQRTQQEDSAVYLCASSLGGSSGANVLTFGAGSRLTVL.

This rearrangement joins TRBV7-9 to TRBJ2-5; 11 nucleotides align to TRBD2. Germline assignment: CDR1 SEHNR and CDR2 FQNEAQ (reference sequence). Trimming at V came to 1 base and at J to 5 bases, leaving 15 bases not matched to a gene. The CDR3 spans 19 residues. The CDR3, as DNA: TGTGCCAGCAGCTTAGGATGGACCGGTAGCGGGAGGGTCCAGGAGACCCAGTACTTC. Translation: CASSLGWTGSGRVQETQYF.

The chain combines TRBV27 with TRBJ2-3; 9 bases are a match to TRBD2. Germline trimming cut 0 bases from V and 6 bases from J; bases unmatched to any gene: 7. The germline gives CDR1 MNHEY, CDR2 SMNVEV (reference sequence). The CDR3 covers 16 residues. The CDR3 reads CASSLSWLAGSDTQYF. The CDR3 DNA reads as TGTGCCAGCAGTTTATCATGGCTAGCGGGATCGGATACGCAGTATTTT.

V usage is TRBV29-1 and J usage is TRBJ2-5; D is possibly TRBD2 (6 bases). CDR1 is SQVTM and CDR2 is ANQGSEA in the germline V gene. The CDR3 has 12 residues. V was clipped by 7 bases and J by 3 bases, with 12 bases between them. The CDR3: CSGSSAEETQYF. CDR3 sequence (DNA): TGCAGCGGATCTAGCGCCGAAGAGACCCAGTACTTC.

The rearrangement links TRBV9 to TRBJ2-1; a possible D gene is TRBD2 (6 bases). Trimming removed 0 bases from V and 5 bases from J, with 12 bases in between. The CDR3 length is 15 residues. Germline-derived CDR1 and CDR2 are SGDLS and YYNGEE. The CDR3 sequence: CASSVGSGPDNEQFF. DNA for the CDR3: TGTGCCAGCAGCGTAGGTAGCGGCCCCGACAATGAGCAGTTCTTC. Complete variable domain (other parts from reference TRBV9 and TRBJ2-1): DSGVTQTPKHLITATGQRVTLRCSPRSGDLSVYWYQQSLDQGLQFLIQYYNGEERAKGNILERFSAQQFPDLHSELNLSSLELGDSALYFCASSVGSGPDNEQFFGPGTRLTVL.

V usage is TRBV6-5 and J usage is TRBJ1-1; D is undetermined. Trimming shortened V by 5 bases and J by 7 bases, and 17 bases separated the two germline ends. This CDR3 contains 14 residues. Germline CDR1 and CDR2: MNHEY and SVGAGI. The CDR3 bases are TGTGCCAGCAGTGAGGCGGGCGGGTGGGATGAAGCTTTCTTT. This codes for CASSEAGGWDEAFF.

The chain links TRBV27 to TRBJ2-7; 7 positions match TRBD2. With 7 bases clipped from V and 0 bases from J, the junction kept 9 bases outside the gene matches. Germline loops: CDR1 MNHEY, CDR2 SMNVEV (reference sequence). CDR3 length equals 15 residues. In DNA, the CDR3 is TGTGCCAGCACCCCTAGCTCTAGCGGCTCCTACGAGCAGTACTTC. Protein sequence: CASTPSSSGSYEQYF.

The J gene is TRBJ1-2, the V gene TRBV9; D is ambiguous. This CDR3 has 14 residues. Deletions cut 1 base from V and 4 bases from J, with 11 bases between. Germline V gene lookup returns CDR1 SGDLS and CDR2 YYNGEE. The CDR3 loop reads CASSVSGLTYGYTF. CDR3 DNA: TGTGCCAGCAGCGTAAGCGGACTCACCTATGGCTACACCTTC. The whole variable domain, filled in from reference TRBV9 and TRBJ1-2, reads DSGVTQTPKHLITATGQRVTLRCSPRSGDLSVYWYQQSLDQGLQFLIQYYNGEERAKGNILERFSAQQFPDLHSELNLSSLELGDSALYFCASSVSGLTYGYTFGSGTRLTVV.